A selection of T cell receptor beta chains follows, all from one sample in a study of CD4 T cells in relation to SARS-CoV-2 and coronaviruses. TCRdb keeps only in-frame clones here, not all; method: immunoSEQ multiplex PCR. The data contain 10,000 to 15,000 clones, roughly three quarters of them singletons. These TCRs are of unknown antigen specificity. Sequenced material: CD4+ T cells from PBMCs, cultured in vitro. The receptors stem from a human donor in good health. Each CDR3 is given with its conserved first and last residue. A D gene is named only where the DNA matches it firmly. For some rows the clone size is stated as once, few or many, or as a class when expanded; others skip it.

abundance: -; v_gene: TRBV28; j_gene: TRBJ2-7; d_gene: -; CDR3nt: TGTGCCAGCAGTTATCCCGGGACACTCTCCTACGAGCAGTACTTC; CDR3aa: CASSYPGTLSYEQYF
abundance: once; v_gene: TRBV9; j_gene: TRBJ1-6; d_gene: -; CDR3nt: TGTGCCAGCAGCGTAGCGTCGGGTCATAATTCACCCCTCCACTTT; CDR3aa: CASSVASGHNSPLHF
abundance: -; v_gene: TRBV4-1; j_gene: TRBJ2-2; d_gene: -; CDR3nt: TGCGCCAGCAGCCTCGAGGGAGGGGGTAGCGGGGAGCTGTTTTTT; CDR3aa: CASSLEGGGSGELFF
abundance: -; v_gene: TRBV19; j_gene: TRBJ2-3; d_gene: TRBD2; CDR3nt: TGTGCCAGTAGTATAGTTGCGGGAGGGCCTTTTCTCTTCAGGCCGCCCCAGCATACGCAGTATTTT; CDR3aa: CASSIVAGGPFLFRPPQHTQYF
abundance: -; v_gene: TRBV5-6; j_gene: TRBJ2-1; d_gene: -; CDR3nt: TGTGCCAGCAGCCTATTACCCCTGCGCCCCTACAATGAGCAGTTCTTC; CDR3aa: CASSLLPLRPYNEQFF
abundance: -; v_gene: TRBV6-1; j_gene: TRBJ2-7; d_gene: -; CDR3nt: TGTGCCAGCAGCCCAGAAAGACTCGAGCAGTACTTC; CDR3aa: CASSPERLEQYF
abundance: -; v_gene: TRBV25-1; j_gene: TRBJ2-7; d_gene: -; CDR3nt: TGTGCCAGCAGTGAACCCGGGGGCCTAGGGCAGAACGAGCAGTACTTC; CDR3aa: CASSEPGGLGQNEQYF
abundance: -; v_gene: TRBV28; j_gene: TRBJ2-4; d_gene: -; CDR3nt: TGTGCCAGCAGTTTTAGGGGGACTGGAAACATTCAGTACTTC; CDR3aa: CASSFRGTGNIQYF
abundance: few; v_gene: TRBV10-1; j_gene: TRBJ1-5; d_gene: -; CDR3nt: TGCGCCAGTGGGAACAATCAGCCCCAGCATTTT; CDR3aa: CASGNNQPQHF
abundance: large; v_gene: TRBV2; j_gene: TRBJ1-2; d_gene: -; CDR3nt: TGTGCCAGCAGTGAAGTTGGGATTATCCCGACCAACACCTTC; CDR3aa: CASSEVGIIPTNTF
abundance: -; v_gene: TRBV3-1/TRBV3-2; j_gene: TRBJ2-5; d_gene: -; CDR3nt: TGTGCCAGCAGCCAAGAGGGTCAGCAAGAGACCCAGTACTTC; CDR3aa: CASSQEGQQETQYF
abundance: -; v_gene: TRBV9; j_gene: TRBJ2-3; d_gene: TRBD2; CDR3nt: TGTGCCAGCAGCGTAGGGGTGACTAGCGTGACAGATACGCAGTATTTT; CDR3aa: CASSVGVTSVTDTQYF
abundance: -; v_gene: TRBV12-2; j_gene: TRBJ2-1; d_gene: -; CDR3nt: TGTGCAAGTCGCCCGTCCCCGGGTACCAGCTCCTACAATGAGCAGTTCTTC; CDR3aa: CASRPSPGTSSYNEQFF
abundance: -; v_gene: TRBV7-3; j_gene: TRBJ2-6; d_gene: -; CDR3nt: TGTGCCAGCAGCAGGGCGCGGGGGGCCAACGTCCTGACTTTC; CDR3aa: CASSRARGANVLTF
abundance: -; v_gene: TRBV11-2; j_gene: TRBJ1-4; d_gene: -; CDR3nt: TGTGCCAGCAGCTCGGTTCGGGCTCCCCTCGAGGAAAAACTGTTTTTT; CDR3aa: CASSSVRAPLEEKLFF
abundance: -; v_gene: TRBV12-2; j_gene: TRBJ2-1; d_gene: -; CDR3nt: TGTGCAAGTCGCTCGGAGGTTAGTGAGCAGTTCTTC; CDR3aa: CASRSEVSEQFF
abundance: -; v_gene: TRBV2; j_gene: TRBJ2-1; d_gene: -; CDR3nt: TGTGCCAGCAATATCGGAAAGAAGTTCTTC; CDR3aa: CASNIGKKFF
abundance: -; v_gene: TRBV6-1; j_gene: TRBJ2-7; d_gene: -; CDR3nt: TGTGCCAGCAGTGATAATTTCCGGGGCTACGAGCAGTACTTC; CDR3aa: CASSDNFRGYEQYF
abundance: few; v_gene: TRBV5-1; j_gene: TRBJ2-2; d_gene: -; CDR3nt: TGCGCCAGCAGCTCGACAACCTCAGTTACCGGGGAGCTGTTTTTT; CDR3aa: CASSSTTSVTGELFF
abundance: -; v_gene: TRBV5-4; j_gene: TRBJ1-4; d_gene: TRBD1; CDR3nt: TGTGCCAGCAGCCAACCGGGACAGGGTAATGAAAAACTGTTTTTT; CDR3aa: CASSQPGQGNEKLFF
abundance: -; v_gene: TRBV3-1/TRBV3-2; j_gene: TRBJ1-1; d_gene: -; CDR3nt: TGTGCCAGCAGCCAAGGGGGAAGAGCTTTCTTT; CDR3aa: CASSQGGRAFF
abundance: -; v_gene: TRBV18; j_gene: TRBJ2-1; d_gene: TRBD2; CDR3nt: TGTGCCAGCTCACCTGATATTAGCGGGAGTTTGGGTGAGCAGTTCTTC; CDR3aa: CASSPDISGSLGEQFF
abundance: -; v_gene: TRBV9; j_gene: TRBJ2-3; d_gene: -; CDR3nt: TGTGCCAGCAGCGTAGATACAGTCACAGATACGCAGTATTTT; CDR3aa: CASSVDTVTDTQYF
abundance: -; v_gene: TRBV28; j_gene: TRBJ2-1; d_gene: -; CDR3nt: TGTGCCAGCATAAGGGACCCCGACAATGAGCAGTTCTTC; CDR3aa: CASIRDPDNEQFF
abundance: -; v_gene: TRBV11-3; j_gene: TRBJ2-2; d_gene: -; CDR3nt: TGTGCCAGCAGCTTGATGGGCCAGACGAACACCGGGGAGCTGTTTTTT; CDR3aa: CASSLMGQTNTGELFF
abundance: few; v_gene: TRBV10-3; j_gene: TRBJ1-3; d_gene: -; CDR3nt: TGTGCCATCAGTGAGACAGGGGGAAACACCATATATTTT; CDR3aa: CAISETGGNTIYF
abundance: few; v_gene: TRBV5-1; j_gene: TRBJ2-7; d_gene: -; CDR3nt: TGCGCCAGCAGCTCCGGGCGTCTCTACGAGCAGTACTTC; CDR3aa: CASSSGRLYEQYF
abundance: few; v_gene: TRBV30; j_gene: TRBJ1-4; d_gene: -; CDR3nt: TGTGCCAGTGGGTGGACAACTAATGAAAAACTGTTTTTT; CDR3aa: CASGWTTNEKLFF
abundance: few; v_gene: TRBV28; j_gene: TRBJ1-5; d_gene: TRBD1; CDR3nt: TGTGCCAGCAGTTTATGGGGACAGGGAGGTCAGCCCCAGCATTTT; CDR3aa: CASSLWGQGGQPQHF
abundance: -; v_gene: TRBV19; j_gene: TRBJ2-1; d_gene: -; CDR3nt: TGTGCCAGAAAGAGTAGGTCTCAGGGAAAGGTCAATGAGCAGTTCTTC; CDR3aa: CARKSRSQGKVNEQFF
abundance: -; v_gene: TRBV19; j_gene: TRBJ1-5; d_gene: TRBD1; CDR3nt: TGTGCCAGTAGTATAGAAGTCGGACAGGGAAATCAGCCCCAGCATTTT; CDR3aa: CASSIEVGQGNQPQHF
abundance: few; v_gene: TRBV10-1; j_gene: TRBJ1-2; d_gene: -; CDR3nt: TGCGCCAGCAGTGAGTCGAAGGACAACTATGGCTACACCTTC; CDR3aa: CASSESKDNYGYTF
abundance: -; v_gene: TRBV9; j_gene: TRBJ2-7; d_gene: TRBD1; CDR3nt: TGTGCCAGCAGCGCTGGACAGGGGGCCACCTACGAGCAGTACTTC; CDR3aa: CASSAGQGATYEQYF
abundance: -; v_gene: TRBV21-1; j_gene: TRBJ1-2; d_gene: -; CDR3nt: TGTGCCAGCAGCTCAGTTTCCGGGACAGGCCCTAACTATGGCTACACCTTC; CDR3aa: CASSSVSGTGPNYGYTF
abundance: -; v_gene: TRBV5-1; j_gene: TRBJ2-3; d_gene: TRBD2; CDR3nt: TGCGCCAGCAGAGCCCCGTCGAGCGGGAGGTCAGATACGCAGTATTTT; CDR3aa: CASRAPSSGRSDTQYF
abundance: -; v_gene: TRBV28; j_gene: TRBJ2-5; d_gene: -; CDR3nt: TGTGCCAGCAGTTTTGGTCCCCTCGGAGAGACCCAGTACTTC; CDR3aa: CASSFGPLGETQYF
abundance: -; v_gene: TRBV5-1; j_gene: TRBJ1-4; d_gene: -; CDR3nt: TGCGCCAGCAGCTTGAATGGGAGAGTAAATGAAAAACTGTTTTTT; CDR3aa: CASSLNGRVNEKLFF
abundance: -; v_gene: TRBV19; j_gene: TRBJ2-6; d_gene: -; CDR3nt: TGTGCCAGTAGTACCCGATGGGATACCAACGTCCTGACTTTC; CDR3aa: CASSTRWDTNVLTF
abundance: -; v_gene: TRBV2; j_gene: TRBJ1-6; d_gene: -; CDR3nt: TGTGCCAGCAGTGAAGCGCGTGGGGGGCGAGGAAATTCACCCCTCCACTTT; CDR3aa: CASSEARGGRGNSPLHF
abundance: -; v_gene: TRBV4-2; j_gene: TRBJ2-2; d_gene: -; CDR3nt: TGTGCCAGCAGCCAAGAACGACGGAAACTCACCGGGGAGCTGTTTTTT; CDR3aa: CASSQERRKLTGELFF
abundance: few; v_gene: TRBV19; j_gene: TRBJ2-1; d_gene: TRBD1; CDR3nt: TGTGCCAGTAGTATAGGACAGGGAAGGGGGAATGAGCAGTTCTTC; CDR3aa: CASSIGQGRGNEQFF
abundance: once; v_gene: TRBV3-1/TRBV3-2; j_gene: TRBJ1-2; d_gene: -; CDR3nt: TGTGCCAGCAGCCGAGAGCAAGGGGTCGGAGGCTACACCTTC; CDR3aa: CASSREQGVGGYTF
abundance: few; v_gene: TRBV2; j_gene: TRBJ1-2; d_gene: TRBD1; CDR3nt: TGTGCCAGCAAAAAGGACAGGTCCCATGTTAGCTACACCTTC; CDR3aa: CASKKDRSHVSYTF
abundance: once; v_gene: TRBV30; j_gene: TRBJ2-7; d_gene: -; CDR3nt: TGTGCCTGGAGCCCCTCTAATTGGGGCTGGGAGCAGTACTTC; CDR3aa: CAWSPSNWGWEQYF
abundance: -; v_gene: TRBV4-2; j_gene: TRBJ2-1; d_gene: -; CDR3nt: TGTGCCAGCAGCCAAGCGGGTGGGAGCTCCTACAATGAGCAGTTCTTC; CDR3aa: CASSQAGGSSYNEQFF
abundance: -; v_gene: TRBV19; j_gene: TRBJ2-1; d_gene: -; CDR3nt: TGTGCCAGTAGTATGTCAGGGTACGCCAACAACGAGCAGTTCTTC; CDR3aa: CASSMSGYANNEQFF
abundance: once; v_gene: TRBV6-2/TRBV6-3; j_gene: TRBJ2-7; d_gene: -; CDR3nt: TGTGCCAGCAGTTACGGTACAGAAAGATTTCCCTACGAGCAGTACTTC; CDR3aa: CASSYGTERFPYEQYF
abundance: -; v_gene: TRBV4-2; j_gene: TRBJ2-2; d_gene: TRBD1; CDR3nt: TGTGCCAGCAGCCAAGCGGACAGGGGAAAAACCGGGGAGCTGTTTTTT; CDR3aa: CASSQADRGKTGELFF
abundance: -; v_gene: TRBV19; j_gene: TRBJ2-7; d_gene: TRBD1; CDR3nt: TGTGCCAGTAGTAGGGACAGTAGCTCCTACGAGCAGTACTTC; CDR3aa: CASSRDSSSYEQYF
abundance: -; v_gene: TRBV10-1; j_gene: TRBJ1-1; d_gene: -; CDR3nt: TGCGCCAGCAGCCCTCAGGGGTCGAACACTGAAGCTTTCTTT; CDR3aa: CASSPQGSNTEAFF
abundance: few; v_gene: TRBV5-5; j_gene: TRBJ2-2; d_gene: -; CDR3nt: TGTGCCAGCAGCTTGTTGGCGGAGGCCGGGGAGCTGTTTTTT; CDR3aa: CASSLLAEAGELFF